This T cell receptor beta chain was sequenced during a study of T-cell memory formation after mild COVID-19. Study as a whole: Largely donor-specific sequence clusters came from a couple of donors.

Study-wide findings and caveats: The appearance of some responding clones in pre-infection memory suggested that cross-reactive memory joined. For contracting clones, CD4+ ones sat mainly in CM and EM, CD8+ in EMRA.

The CDR3 covers 13 residues. The germline V gene encodes CDR1 DFQATT and CDR2 SNEGSKA (reference sequence). This clonotype was picked up a small number of times. Its target is not known. The germline gene is not matched at one end of the junction; a read error may be the cause. MiXCR, run by TCRdb on the 5' RACE reads, gives a single entry per CDR3 protein. The sample includes roughly 180,000 distinct CDR3 sequences, around a tenth of them seen just once. Sequences were obtained from PBMCs or a T cell subset sorted from them (not recorded which). This chain connects TRBV20-1 to TRBJ2-1; D unclear. The source is a man aged 18 to 30 who had mild COVID-19 (a few samples of this study predate the infection). Cell type and time point are not known. The DNA of the CDR3 is TGCAGTGCTAGAGATAATTACCCCCCCGGGTGTTACTTC. Protein product: CSARDNYPPGCYF.